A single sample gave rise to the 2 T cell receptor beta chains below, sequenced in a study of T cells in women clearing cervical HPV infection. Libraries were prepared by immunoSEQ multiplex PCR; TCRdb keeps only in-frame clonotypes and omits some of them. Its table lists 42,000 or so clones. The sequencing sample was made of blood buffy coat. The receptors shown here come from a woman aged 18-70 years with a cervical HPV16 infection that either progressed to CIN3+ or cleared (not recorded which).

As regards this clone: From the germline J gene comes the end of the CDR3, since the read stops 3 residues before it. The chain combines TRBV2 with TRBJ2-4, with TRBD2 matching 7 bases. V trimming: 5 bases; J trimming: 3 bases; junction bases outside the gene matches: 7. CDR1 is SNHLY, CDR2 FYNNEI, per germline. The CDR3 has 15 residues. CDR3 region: CASSLSSGGKNIQYF. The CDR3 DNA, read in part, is TGTGCCAGCAGTCTTAGCTCGGGGGGCAAAAACATT.

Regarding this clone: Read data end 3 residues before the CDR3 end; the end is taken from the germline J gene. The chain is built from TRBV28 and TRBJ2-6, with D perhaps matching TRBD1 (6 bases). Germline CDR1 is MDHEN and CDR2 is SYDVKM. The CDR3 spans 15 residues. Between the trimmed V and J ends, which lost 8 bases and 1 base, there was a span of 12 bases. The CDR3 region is CASLRGGSGANVLTF. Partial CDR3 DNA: TGTGCCAGCCTTCGAGGGGGTTCTGGGGCCAACGTC.